This TCR beta chain was retrieved from a study of OX40 agonist ivuxolimab in advanced cancers. Profiled with immunoSEQ multiplex PCR; TCRdb holds only in-frame clones, not every one. The sample lists about 20,000 clones; approximately 83% were seen once. The material was CD4+ or CD8+ T cells sorted from blood, obtained in a trial of the OX40 agonist ivuxolimab. The sequence derives from an adult with an advanced solid tumor such as melanoma, head and neck, liver or kidney cancer.

The CDR3 protein is CASSWTSVGETQYF. The CDR3 DNA is TGTGCCAGCAGCTGGACTAGCGTGGGGGAGACCCAGTACTTC. V and J are TRBV5-4 and TRBJ2-5, with 9 bases lining up with TRBD2. The CDR3 sequence is 14 residues long. Germline assignment: CDR1 SGHNT and CDR2 YYREEE (reference sequence). The J segment lost 5 bases and the V segment lost 3 bases, leaving 5 bases of the junction unmatched. The entire variable domain, with the rest obtained from reference TRBV5-4 and TRBJ2-5, is as follows: ETGVTQSPTHLIKTRGQQVTLRCSSQSGHNTVSWYQQALGQGPQFIFQYYREEENGRGNFPPRFSGLQFPNYSSELNVNALELDDSALYLCASSWTSVGETQYFGPGTRLLVL.